The 21 T cell receptor beta chains presented below share a single source sample, sequenced in a study of human T cells and chemical hapten exposure. Described time point: patch test 2, 6 weeks after DPC sensitization. Described treatment: therapeutic diphenylcyclopropenone sensitization with weekly scalp DPC. The authors' total RNA extraction used unfractionated whole blood. TCRdb re-called the RACE reads with MiXCR, one entry per CDR3 protein. The sample lists approximately 46,000 distinct CDR3 sequences; roughly a tenth were seen once. This material consisted of whole blood, taken in connection with sensitization to the hapten diphenylcyclopropenone (DPC). All receptors derive from a woman in her twenties or thirties with alopecia areata. Some clones in this sample may be carry-over from other donors' samples.

Ten or more counts support this clonotype. The chain couples TRBV7-2 to TRBJ2-7; TRBD2 matches at 8 bases. From germline, CDR1 is SGHTA and CDR2 FQGNSA. The length of the CDR3 is 16 residues. The junction had 6 bases not matched to a gene; V was cut back by 2 bases and J by 0 bases. The CDR3 protein is CASSLTAGGASYEQYF. For the CDR3, the DNA is TGTGCCAGCAGCTTAACGGCGGGGGGCGCCTCCTACGAGCAGTACTTC.

This clonotype has a count of ten or more. The chain has TRBV18 and TRBJ2-3; D is uncertain. Per germline, CDR1 KGHSH and CDR2 LQKENI. Trimming cost V 3 bases and J 5 bases, with 9 bases left between them. The CDR3 length is 13 residues. This CDR3 is CASSPQARDTQYF. The CDR3 DNA is TGTGCCAGCTCACCTCAGGCCAGAGATACGCAGTATTTT.

There are a few counts of this clonotype. The chain combines TRBV6-5 with TRBJ1-5, with D unresolved. The V end lost 4 bases, the J end lost 0 bases, and 7 bases lay between the germline ends. This CDR3 is built from 14 residues. Germline V gives CDR1 MNHEY, CDR2 SVGAGI. CDR3 in DNA: TGTGCCAGCAGTTTACGAGATAGCAATCAGCCCCAGCATTTT. This codes for CASSLRDSNQPQHF.

This clonotype has a count of ten or more. The chain employs TRBV6-6 and TRBJ2-3; 9 nucleotides line up with TRBD2. The ends lost 2 bases at V and 1 base at J; junction bases unmatched: 4. The CDR3 is made up of 16 amino acids. From germline, CDR1 is MNHNY and CDR2 SVGAGI (reference sequence). In DNA, the CDR3 is TGTGCCAGCAGTTACAAGGCTAGCGGGGGCACAGATACGCAGTATTTT. It codes for CASSYKASGGTDTQYF.

V usage is TRBV2 and J usage is TRBJ2-2; 7 positions agree with TRBD2. V gave up 1 base and J gave up 7 bases; unmatched junction bases: 6. This CDR3 is 15 amino acids long. Germline CDR1 is SNHLY and CDR2 is FYNNEI. The CDR3 is CASSEVATSIGELFF. CDR3 bases: TGTGCCAGCAGTGAAGTTGCGACTAGCATCGGGGAGCTGTTTTTT.

This clonotype was counted between two and nine times. CDR3: CASSSTTSGGASNTGELFF. The CDR3 coding sequence is TGTGCCAGCAGCTCTACGACTAGCGGGGGAGCCTCGAACACCGGGGAGCTGTTTTTT. This chain links TRBV9 with TRBJ2-2, with 12 bases lining up with TRBD2. The V gene end was trimmed by 4 bases and the J gene end by 0 bases; junction bases not matched to a gene: 10. Germline CDR1 and CDR2: SGDLS and YYNGEE. The CDR3 sequence is 19 residues long.

This clonotype occurred many times. The gene calls are TRBV4-1 and TRBJ2-1, with D perhaps matching TRBD2 (5 bases). The CDR3 loop spans 15 amino acids. Deletions cut 1 base from V and 0 bases from J, with 7 bases between. Germline CDR1 reads MGHRA; CDR2 reads YSYEKL. This CDR3 reads CASSQVGSSYNEQFF. CDR3 coding DNA: TGCGCCAGCAGCCAAGTGGGGAGCTCCTACAATGAGCAGTTCTTC.

This clonotype was detected a few times. This chain links TRBV18 with TRBJ2-5, with 8 bases that match TRBD1. CDR1 is KGHSH, CDR2 LQKENI, per germline. V shed 3 bases and J 5 bases; nucleotides not matched to a gene: 2. This CDR3 has 13 amino acids. CDR3 in DNA: TGTGCCAGCTCACCGACAGGGGACGAGACCCAGTACTTC. It codes for CASSPTGDETQYF. Full variable domain (remainder filled in from reference TRBV18 and TRBJ2-5): NAGVMQNPRHLVRRRGQEARLRCSPMKGHSHVYWYRQLPEEGLKFMVYLQKENIIDESGMPKERFSAEFPKEGPSILRIQQVVRGDSAAYFCASSPTGDETQYFGPGTRLLVL.

This clonotype was observed many times. The chain combines TRBV6-5 with TRBJ2-3; 9 bases match TRBD2. V shed 5 bases and J 1 base; nucleotides not matched to a gene: 7. The CDR3 length is 16 residues. Germline values: CDR1 MNHEY, CDR2 SVGAGI. The CDR3 DNA reads as TGTGCCAGCAGTACCAGCGGGGGGCGACGCACAGATACGCAGTATTTT. This codes for CASSTSGGRRTDTQYF.

This clonotype was found many times. This rearrangement joins TRBV7-2 to TRBJ2-4; the D is unclear. V gave up 5 bases and J gave up 5 bases, with 13 bases separating them. The CDR3 consists of 14 residues. In germline, CDR1 is SGHTA, CDR2 FQGNSA. The CDR3 DNA sequence: TGTGCCAGCAGCCGACCTTGGCCCCAAAACATTCAGTACTTC. It translates to CASSRPWPQNIQYF.

CDR3 protein: CASSLLAGGGYNEQFF. The CDR3 DNA follows: TGTGCCAGCAGCCTTCTAGCGGGCGGCGGGTACAATGAGCAGTTCTTC. This chain uses TRBV7-6 with TRBJ2-1, with TRBD2 matching over 8 bases. The CDR3 totals 16 residues. V was pared by 5 bases and J by 4 bases, with 10 bases of the junction left unmatched. Looked up from germline, CDR1 is SGHVS and CDR2 is FNYEAQ.

This clonotype was recorded a few times. J is TRBJ2-1 and V is TRBV7-6; 9 bases fit TRBD2. This CDR3 contains 16 residues. Losses at the gene ends were 2 bases for V and 4 bases for J; bases not matched to a gene: 6. Germline CDR1 SGHVS, CDR2 FNYEAQ. The CDR3 DNA follows: TGTGCCAGCAGCTTATCGGGCGGGGGGGCTTACAATGAGCAGTTCTTC. It specifies CASSLSGGGAYNEQFF.

The chain is built from TRBV4-2 and TRBJ2-2, with D uncertain. V was clipped by 4 bases and J by 2 bases, with 14 bases between them. Looked up from germline, CDR1 is LGHNA and CDR2 is YNFKEQ. There are 16 residues in the CDR3. The CDR3 sequence: CASSLRSGDNTGELFF. As DNA, the CDR3 is TGTGCCAGCAGCCTCCGCAGTGGGGATAACACCGGGGAGCTGTTTTTT.

There are a few counts of this clonotype. The rearrangement joins TRBV6-2 or TRBV6-3 to TRBJ2-2; perhaps D is TRBD1 or TRBD2 (6 bases each). The CDR3 totals 15 residues. The germline V and J ends were trimmed by 3 bases and 4 bases, with 12 bases remaining between them. Germline V CDR1 and CDR2: MNHEY, SVGEGT. CDR3: CASSYGGLGTGELFF. As DNA, the CDR3 is TGTGCCAGCAGTTATGGGGGGCTCGGCACCGGGGAGCTGTTTTTT.

This clonotype showed up just a few times. This rearrangement joins TRBV7-2 to TRBJ1-3; possible D gene TRBD1, 6 bases. V lost 1 base and J 2 bases, leaving 9 bases between the germline ends. This CDR3 is built from 15 residues. Germline CDR1 SGHTA, CDR2 FQGNSA. The CDR3 region has the DNA TGTGCCAGCAGCTTAGACAGGGATCCTGGAAACACCATATATTTT. This sequence encodes CASSLDRDPGNTIYF.

This clonotype came up a few times. V and J are TRBV6-2 or TRBV6-3 and TRBJ1-5; D not resolved. The germline V gene has CDR1 MNHEY and CDR2 SVGEGT. This CDR3 is 16 amino acids long. Trimming removed 4 bases at V and 0 bases at J, with 13 bases between. Here the CDR3 DNA reads TGTGCCAGCAGTTCCCCGAGGGCCTATAGCAATCAGCCCCAGCATTTT. This encodes CASSSPRAYSNQPQHF.

This clonotype was seen many times. V and J are TRBV27 and TRBJ1-6; D is perhaps TRBD1 (5 bases). Germline loops: CDR1 MNHEY, CDR2 SMNVEV (reference sequence). Trimming pared 5 bases from V and 8 bases from J, leaving 16 bases between. There are 15 residues in the CDR3. CDR3 DNA sequence: TGTGCCAGCAGTAGATATGGGCAGGGATATTCACCCCTCCACTTT. Translating gives CASSRYGQGYSPLHF.

The V call is TRBV12-3 or TRBV12-4, the J call TRBJ2-3; D perhaps matches TRBD2 (5 bases). CDR3 length: 14 amino acids. The V end was cut by 1 base, the J end by 4 bases, with 9 bases between. CDR3: CASSLVRGSDTQYF. The CDR3 bases are TGTGCCAGCAGTTTAGTCCGGGGTTCAGATACGCAGTATTTT.

The chain is built from TRBV29-1 and TRBJ2-7; possible D gene TRBD1, 5 bases. There are 11 residues in the CDR3. Germline CDR1 SQVTM, CDR2 ANQGSEA. V was pared by 4 bases and J by 6 bases, with 10 bases between. Written as DNA, the CDR3 is TGCAGCGTTGTCTTTGGGGCCGAGCAGTACTTC. Protein product: CSVVFGAEQYF.

In its sample, this clonotype was seen many times. The chain combines TRBV7-2 with TRBJ2-7; TRBD2 matches at 11 bases. Germline CDR1 SGHTA, CDR2 FQGNSA. CDR3 length equals 14 residues. Unmatched junction bases numbered 8, after V lost 6 bases and J lost 7 bases. CDR3 region: CASRTSGAMGEQYF. The CDR3 nucleotides are TGTGCCAGCAGGACTAGCGGGGCTATGGGGGAGCAGTACTTC.

This clonotype showed up just a few times. The chain links TRBV12-3 or TRBV12-4 to TRBJ2-1; D may be TRBD1 (6 bases). The CDR3 sequence is 15 residues long. Trimming removed 6 bases from V and 6 bases from J, with 18 bases in between. CDR3 coding DNA: TGTGCCAGCAGCTATATATACAGGGCCTCCAATGAGCAGTTCTTC. It encodes CASSYIYRASNEQFF.